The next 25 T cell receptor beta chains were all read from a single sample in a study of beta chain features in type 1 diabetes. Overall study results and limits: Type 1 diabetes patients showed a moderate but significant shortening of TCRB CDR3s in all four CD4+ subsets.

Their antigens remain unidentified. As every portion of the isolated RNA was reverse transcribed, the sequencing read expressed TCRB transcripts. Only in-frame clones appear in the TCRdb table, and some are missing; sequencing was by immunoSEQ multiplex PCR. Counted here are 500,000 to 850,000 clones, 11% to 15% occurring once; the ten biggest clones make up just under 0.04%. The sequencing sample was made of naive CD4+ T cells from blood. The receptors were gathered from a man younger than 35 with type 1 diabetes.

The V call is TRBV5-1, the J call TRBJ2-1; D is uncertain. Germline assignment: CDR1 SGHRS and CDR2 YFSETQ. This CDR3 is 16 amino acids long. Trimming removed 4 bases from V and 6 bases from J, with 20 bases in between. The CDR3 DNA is TGCGCCAGCAGCCCCATTAGGGCGTCGAGCCTCAATGAGCAGTTCTTC. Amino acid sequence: CASSPIRASSLNEQFF. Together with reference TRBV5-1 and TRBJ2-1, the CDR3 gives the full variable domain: KAGVTQTPRYLIKTRGQQVTLSCSPISGHRSVSWYQQTPGQGLQFLFEYFSETQRNKGNFPGRFSGRQFSNSRSEMNVSTLELGDSALYLCASSPIRASSLNEQFFGPGTRLTVL.

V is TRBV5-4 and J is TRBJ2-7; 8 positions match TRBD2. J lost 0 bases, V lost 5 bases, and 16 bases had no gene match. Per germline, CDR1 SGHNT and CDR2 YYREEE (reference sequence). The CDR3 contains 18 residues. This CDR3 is CASSIGREGQGLSYEQYF. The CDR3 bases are TGTGCCAGCAGTATTGGACGGGAGGGCCAGGGCCTCTCCTACGAGCAGTACTTC.

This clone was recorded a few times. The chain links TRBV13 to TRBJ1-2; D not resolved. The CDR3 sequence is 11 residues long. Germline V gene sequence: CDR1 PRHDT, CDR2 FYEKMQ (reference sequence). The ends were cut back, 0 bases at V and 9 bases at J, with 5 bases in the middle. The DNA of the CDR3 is TGTGCCAGCAGCTTAGGGGACCGCTACACCTTC. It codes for CASSLGDRYTF.

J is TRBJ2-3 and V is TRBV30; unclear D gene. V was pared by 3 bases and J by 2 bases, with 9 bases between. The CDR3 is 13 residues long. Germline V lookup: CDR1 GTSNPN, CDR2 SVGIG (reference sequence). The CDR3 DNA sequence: TGTGCCTGGAGCAGCCAGGACACAGATACGCAGTATTTT. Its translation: CAWSSQDTDTQYF. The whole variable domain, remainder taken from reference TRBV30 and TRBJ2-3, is SQTIHQWPATLVQPVGSPLSLECTVEGTSNPNLYWYRQAAGRGLQLLFYSVGIGQISSEVPQNLSASRPQDRQFILSSKKLLLSDSGFYLCAWSSQDTDTQYFGPGTRLTVL.

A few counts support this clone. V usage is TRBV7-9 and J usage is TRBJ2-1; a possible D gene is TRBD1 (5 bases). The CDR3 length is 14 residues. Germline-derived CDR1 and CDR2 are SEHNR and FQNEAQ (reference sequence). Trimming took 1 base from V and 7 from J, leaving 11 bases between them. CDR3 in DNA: TGTGCCAGCAGCTTAGTTCGCCAGGGAAATGAGCAGTTCTTC. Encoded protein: CASSLVRQGNEQFF.

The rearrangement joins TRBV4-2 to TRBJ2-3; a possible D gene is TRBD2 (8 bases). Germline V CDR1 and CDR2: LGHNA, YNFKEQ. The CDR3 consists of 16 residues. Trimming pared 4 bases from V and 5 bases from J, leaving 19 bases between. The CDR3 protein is CASSPERGNRGDTQYF. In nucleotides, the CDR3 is TGTGCCAGCAGCCCAGAGCGGGGGAACAGGGGAGATACGCAGTATTTT.

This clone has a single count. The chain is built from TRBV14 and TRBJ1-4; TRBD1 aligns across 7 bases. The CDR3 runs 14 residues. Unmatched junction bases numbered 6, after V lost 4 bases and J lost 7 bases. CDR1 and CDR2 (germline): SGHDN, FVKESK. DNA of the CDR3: TGTGCCAGCAGCCGACAGGGCGCCAGTGAAAAACTGTTTTTT. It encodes CASSRQGASEKLFF.

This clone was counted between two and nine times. As DNA, the CDR3 is TGCGCCAGCAGCGGTAGGACAGCGACTGAAGCTTTCTTT. This codes for CASSGRTATEAFF. V is TRBV5-1 and J is TRBJ1-1; possible D gene TRBD1, 6 bases. CDR1 and CDR2 (germline): SGHRS, YFSETQ. This CDR3 is 13 amino acids long. Trimming left V 4 bases short and J 5 bases short, with 12 bases between. Combining the CDR3 with reference TRBV5-1 and TRBJ1-1 gives the whole variable domain KAGVTQTPRYLIKTRGQQVTLSCSPISGHRSVSWYQQTPGQGLQFLFEYFSETQRNKGNFPGRFSGRQFSNSRSEMNVSTLELGDSALYLCASSGRTATEAFFGQGTRLTVV.

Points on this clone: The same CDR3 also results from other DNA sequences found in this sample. The CDR3 is CASSLGQPQHF. CDR3 DNA: TGTGCCAGCAGTTTAGGTCAGCCCCAGCATTTT. V gene TRBV28 combines with J gene TRBJ1-5; D is unclear. Trimming removed 2 bases at V and 6 bases at J, with 2 bases between. This CDR3 has 11 amino acids. Germline loops: CDR1 MDHEN, CDR2 SYDVKM.

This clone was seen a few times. CDR3 DNA: TGTGCCAGCAACGGACAGGGGGCAGAGACCCAGTACTTC. This gives the protein CASNGQGAETQYF. V and J are TRBV9 and TRBJ2-5, with 11 positions matching TRBD1. Unmatched junction bases numbered 2, after V lost 6 bases and J lost 4 bases. Germline V CDR1 and CDR2: SGDLS, YYNGEE. The CDR3 is 13 residues long.

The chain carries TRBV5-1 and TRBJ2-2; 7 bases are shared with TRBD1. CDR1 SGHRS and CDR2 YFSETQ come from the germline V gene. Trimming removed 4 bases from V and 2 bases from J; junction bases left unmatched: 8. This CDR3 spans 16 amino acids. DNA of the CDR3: TGCGCCAGCAGCCTTCCTGGGACAGCAAACACCGGGGAGCTGTTTTTT. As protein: CASSLPGTANTGELFF.

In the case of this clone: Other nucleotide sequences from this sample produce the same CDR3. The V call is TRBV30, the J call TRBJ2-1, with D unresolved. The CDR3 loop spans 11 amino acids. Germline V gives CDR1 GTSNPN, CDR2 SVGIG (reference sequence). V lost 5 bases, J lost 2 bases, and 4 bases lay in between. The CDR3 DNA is TGTGCCTGGCGCGCCTACAATGAGCAGTTCTTC. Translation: CAWRAYNEQFF. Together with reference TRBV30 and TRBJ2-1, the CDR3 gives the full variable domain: SQTIHQWPATLVQPVGSPLSLECTVEGTSNPNLYWYRQAAGRGLQLLFYSVGIGQISSEVPQNLSASRPQDRQFILSSKKLLLSDSGFYLCAWRAYNEQFFGPGTRLTVL.

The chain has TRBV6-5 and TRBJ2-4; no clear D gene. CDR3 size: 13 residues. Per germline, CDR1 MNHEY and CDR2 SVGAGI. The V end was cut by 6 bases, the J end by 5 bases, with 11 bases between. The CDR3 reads CASSSRLENIQYF. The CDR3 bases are TGTGCCAGCAGCTCCCGACTGGAAAACATTCAGTACTTC.

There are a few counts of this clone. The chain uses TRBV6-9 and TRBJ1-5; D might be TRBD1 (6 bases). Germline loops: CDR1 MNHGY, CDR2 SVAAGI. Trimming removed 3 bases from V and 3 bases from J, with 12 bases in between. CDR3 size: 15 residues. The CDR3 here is CASSYPQGDNQPQHF. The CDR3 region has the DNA TGTGCCAGCAGTTACCCACAGGGAGACAATCAGCCCCAGCATTTT.

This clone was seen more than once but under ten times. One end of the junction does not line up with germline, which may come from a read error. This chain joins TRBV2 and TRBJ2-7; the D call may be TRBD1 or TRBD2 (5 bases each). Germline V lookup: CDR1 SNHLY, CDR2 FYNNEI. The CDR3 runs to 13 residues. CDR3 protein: CAAEGAGSHEQYF. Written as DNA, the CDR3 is TGCGCCGCCGAGGGAGCAGGGAGCCACGAGCAGTACTTC.

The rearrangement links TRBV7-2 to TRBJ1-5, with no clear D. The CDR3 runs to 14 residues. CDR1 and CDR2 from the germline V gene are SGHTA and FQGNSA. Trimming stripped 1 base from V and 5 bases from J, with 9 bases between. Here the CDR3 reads CASSLGRGHQPQHF. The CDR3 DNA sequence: TGTGCCAGCAGCTTAGGACGGGGTCATCAGCCCCAGCATTTT.

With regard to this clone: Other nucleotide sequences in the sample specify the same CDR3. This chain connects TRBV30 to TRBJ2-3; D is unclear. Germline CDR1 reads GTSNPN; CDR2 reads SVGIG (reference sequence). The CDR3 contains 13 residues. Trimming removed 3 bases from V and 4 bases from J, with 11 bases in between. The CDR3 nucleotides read TGTGCCTGGAGCCCAGGTCCCCCAGATACGCAGTATTTT. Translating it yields CAWSPGPPDTQYF. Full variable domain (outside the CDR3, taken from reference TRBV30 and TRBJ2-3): SQTIHQWPATLVQPVGSPLSLECTVEGTSNPNLYWYRQAAGRGLQLLFYSVGIGQISSEVPQNLSASRPQDRQFILSSKKLLLSDSGFYLCAWSPGPPDTQYFGPGTRLTVL.

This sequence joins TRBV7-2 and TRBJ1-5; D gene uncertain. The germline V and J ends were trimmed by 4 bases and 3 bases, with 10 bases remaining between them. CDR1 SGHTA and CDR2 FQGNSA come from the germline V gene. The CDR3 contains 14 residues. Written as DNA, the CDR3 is TGTGCCAGCAGCTCCAACGGGAACAATCAGCCCCAGCATTTT. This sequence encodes CASSSNGNNQPQHF.

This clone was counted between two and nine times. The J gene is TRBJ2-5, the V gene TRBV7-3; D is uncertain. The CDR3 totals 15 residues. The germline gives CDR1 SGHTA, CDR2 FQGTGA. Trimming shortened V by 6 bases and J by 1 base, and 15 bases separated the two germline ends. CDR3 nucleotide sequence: TGTGCCAGCAGTTCAACTAACGGGCCCCAAGAGACCCAGTACTTC. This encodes CASSSTNGPQETQYF.

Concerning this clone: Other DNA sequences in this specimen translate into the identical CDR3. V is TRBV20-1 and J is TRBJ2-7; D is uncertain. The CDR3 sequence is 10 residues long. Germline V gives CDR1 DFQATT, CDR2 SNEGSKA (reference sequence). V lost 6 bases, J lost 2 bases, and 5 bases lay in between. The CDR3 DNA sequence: TGCAGTGCAGGGACCTACGAGCAGTACTTC. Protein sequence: CSAGTYEQYF.

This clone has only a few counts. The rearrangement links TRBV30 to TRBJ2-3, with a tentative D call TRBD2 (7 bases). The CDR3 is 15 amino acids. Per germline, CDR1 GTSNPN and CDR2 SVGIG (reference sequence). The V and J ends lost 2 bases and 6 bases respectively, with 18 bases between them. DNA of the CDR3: TGTGCCTGGAGTCCAGTTCCGGGGGGCCCCGATACGCAGTATTTT. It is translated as CAWSPVPGGPDTQYF.

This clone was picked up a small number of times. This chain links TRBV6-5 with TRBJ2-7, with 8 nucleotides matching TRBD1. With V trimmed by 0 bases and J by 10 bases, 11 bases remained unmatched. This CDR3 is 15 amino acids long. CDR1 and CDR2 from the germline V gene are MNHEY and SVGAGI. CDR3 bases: TGTGCCAGCAGTTACTCTGGACAGGGTTTTTCTGATCAGTACTTC. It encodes CASSYSGQGFSDQYF.

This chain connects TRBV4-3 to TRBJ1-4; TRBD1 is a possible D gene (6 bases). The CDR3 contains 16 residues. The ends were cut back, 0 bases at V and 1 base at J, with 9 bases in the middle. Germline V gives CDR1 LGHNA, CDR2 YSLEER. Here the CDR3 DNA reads TGCGCCAGCAGCCAAGAGACGGACAGAACTAATGAAAAACTGTTTTTT. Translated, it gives CASSQETDRTNEKLFF.

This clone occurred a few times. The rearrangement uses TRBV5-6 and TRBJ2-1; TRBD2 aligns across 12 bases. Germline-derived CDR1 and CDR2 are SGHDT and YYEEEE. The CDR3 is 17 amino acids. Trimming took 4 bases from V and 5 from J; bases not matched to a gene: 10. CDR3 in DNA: TGTGCCAGCAGCCCCCAGATCGGACTAGCGGGGCACAATGAGCAGTTCTTC. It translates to CASSPQIGLAGHNEQFF. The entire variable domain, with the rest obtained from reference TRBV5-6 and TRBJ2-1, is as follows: DAGVTQSPTHLIKTRGQQVTLRCSPKSGHDTVSWYQQALGQGPQFIFQYYEEEERQRGNFPDRFSGHQFPNYSSELNVNALLLGDSALYLCASSPQIGLAGHNEQFFGPGTRLTVL.

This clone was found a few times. CDR3 DNA: TGTGCCAGCAGTGAGCTAGCGGGGGGGCGGGACACAGATACGCAGTATTTT. It encodes CASSELAGGRDTDTQYF. The chain has TRBV2 and TRBJ2-3; 12 nucleotides align to TRBD2. J was trimmed by 2 bases and V by 3 bases; bases with no gene match: 6. CDR1 is SNHLY, CDR2 FYNNEI, per germline. This CDR3 has 17 residues.